This TCR beta chain was recovered during a study of T cell changes during pregnancy in multiple sclerosis. The V end lost 4 bases, the J end lost 0 bases, and 17 bases lay between the germline ends. The CDR3 loop spans 17 amino acids. The V gene's germline CDR1 is LGHNA and CDR2 YNFKEQ. Method: immunoSEQ multiplex PCR; TCRdb's copy keeps in-frame clones and lacks some. This table has more than 40,000 clones, 90% to 95% appearing once. The sequences come from CD4+ T cells from peripheral blood mononuclear cells, collected in the second trimester of pregnancy. The clonotype comes from a female donor with multiple sclerosis, enrolled in a pregnancy study. The chain recombines TRBV4-2 with TRBJ2-3, with D possibly matching TRBD2 (6 bases). This CDR3 reads CASSRDPGVSSTDTQYF. CDR3 DNA: TGTGCCAGCAGCCGGGACCCGGGGGTATCTAGCACAGATACGCAGTATTTT.